This TCR beta chain was recovered during a study of neurological immune-mediated disorders. General study findings and limits: The greatest TCR clonal expansion appeared in HTLV-1-associated myelopathy and the smallest, falling below healthy controls, in multiple sclerosis. Subjects shared no identical expanded-clone CDR3 amino acid sequences, suggesting private TCR-beta repertoires in all groups.

CDR3 length equals 15 residues. The V end was cut by 11 bases, the J end by 2 bases, with 21 bases between. Germline assignment: CDR1 MNHEY and CDR2 SMNVEV (reference sequence). This clonotype showed up many times. Its antigen is currently unknown. TCRdb called the 5' RACE reads again in MiXCR, with one record for every CDR3 protein. The sample lists 40,000 to 55,000 distinct CDR3 sequences, approximately 5.8% occurring once. The sample taken for sequencing was CD4+ T cells from blood. The genes are TRBV27 and TRBJ2-5; D possibly uses TRBD1 or TRBD2 (7 bases each). The sequence was collected from a woman under 30 with multiple sclerosis. CDR3 loop: CASRRQGGEQETQYF. The CDR3 DNA is TGTGCCTCCCGTCGCCAGGGGGGGGAGCAAGAGACCCAGTACTTC.